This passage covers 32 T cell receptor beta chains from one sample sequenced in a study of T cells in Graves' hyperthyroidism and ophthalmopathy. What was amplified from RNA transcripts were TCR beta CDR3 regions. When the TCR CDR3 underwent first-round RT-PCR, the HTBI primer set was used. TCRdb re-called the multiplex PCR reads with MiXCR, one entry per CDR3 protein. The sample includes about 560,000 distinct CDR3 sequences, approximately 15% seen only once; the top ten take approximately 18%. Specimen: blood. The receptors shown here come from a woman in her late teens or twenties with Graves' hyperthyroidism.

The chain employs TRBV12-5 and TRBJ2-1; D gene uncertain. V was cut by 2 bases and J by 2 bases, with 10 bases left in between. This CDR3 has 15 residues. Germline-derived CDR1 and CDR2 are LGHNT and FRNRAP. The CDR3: CASGLIVQPYNEQFF. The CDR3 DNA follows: TGTGCTAGTGGTTTGATCGTCCAACCCTACAATGAGCAGTTCTTC.

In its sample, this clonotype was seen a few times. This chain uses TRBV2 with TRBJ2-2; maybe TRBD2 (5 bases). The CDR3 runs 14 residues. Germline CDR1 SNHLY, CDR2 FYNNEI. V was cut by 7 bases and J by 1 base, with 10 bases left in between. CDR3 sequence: CASKRTWNTGELFF. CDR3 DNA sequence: TGTGCCAGCAAGAGGACTTGGAACACCGGGGAGCTGTTTTTT. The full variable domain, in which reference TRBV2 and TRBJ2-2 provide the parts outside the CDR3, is EPEVTQTPSHQVTQMGQEVILRCVPISNHLYFYWYRQILGQKVEFLVSFYNNEISEKSEIFDDQFSVERPDGSNFTLKIRSTKLEDSAMYFCASKRTWNTGELFFGEGSRLTVL.

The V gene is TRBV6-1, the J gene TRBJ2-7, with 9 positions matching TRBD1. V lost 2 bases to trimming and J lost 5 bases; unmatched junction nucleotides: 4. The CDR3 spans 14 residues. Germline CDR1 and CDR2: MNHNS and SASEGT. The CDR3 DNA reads TGTGCCAGCAGTGAATACAGGGGGCAGAACGAGCAGTACTTC. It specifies CASSEYRGQNEQYF.

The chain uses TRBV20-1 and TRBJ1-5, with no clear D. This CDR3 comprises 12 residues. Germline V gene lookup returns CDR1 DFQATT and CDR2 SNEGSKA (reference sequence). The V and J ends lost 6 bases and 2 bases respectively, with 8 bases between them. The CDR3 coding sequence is TGCAGTGCCGAACGGGGCAATCAGCCCCAGCATTTT. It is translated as CSAERGNQPQHF.

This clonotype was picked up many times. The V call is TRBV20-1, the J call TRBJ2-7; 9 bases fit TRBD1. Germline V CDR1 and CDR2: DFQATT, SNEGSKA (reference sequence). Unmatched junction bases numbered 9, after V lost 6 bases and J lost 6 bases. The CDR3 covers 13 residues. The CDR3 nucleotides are TGCAGTGCCTCAGGACAGGGGTCTGGCGAGCAGTACTTC. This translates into CSASGQGSGEQYF.

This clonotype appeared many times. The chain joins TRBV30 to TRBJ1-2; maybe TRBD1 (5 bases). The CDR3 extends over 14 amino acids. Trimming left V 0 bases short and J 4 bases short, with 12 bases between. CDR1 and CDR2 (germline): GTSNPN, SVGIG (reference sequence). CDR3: CAWSVGSGGYGYTF. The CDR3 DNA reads TGTGCCTGGAGTGTGGGCAGCGGGGGCTATGGCTACACCTTC. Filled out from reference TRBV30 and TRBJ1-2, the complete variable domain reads SQTIHQWPATLVQPVGSPLSLECTVEGTSNPNLYWYRQAAGRGLQLLFYSVGIGQISSEVPQNLSASRPQDRQFILSSKKLLLSDSGFYLCAWSVGSGGYGYTFGSGTRLTVV.

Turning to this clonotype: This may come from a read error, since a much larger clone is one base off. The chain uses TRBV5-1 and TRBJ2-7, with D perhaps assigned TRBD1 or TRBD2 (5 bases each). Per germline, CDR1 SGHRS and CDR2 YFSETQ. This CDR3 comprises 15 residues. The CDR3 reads CASSPPLDGTYEPYF. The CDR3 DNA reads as TGCGCCAGCAGCCCACCCCTCGACGGGACCTACGAGCCGTACTTC.

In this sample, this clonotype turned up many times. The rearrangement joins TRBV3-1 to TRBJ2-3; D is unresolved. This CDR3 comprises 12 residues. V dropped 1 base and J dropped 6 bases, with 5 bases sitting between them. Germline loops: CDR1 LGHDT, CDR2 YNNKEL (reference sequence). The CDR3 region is CASSQASDTQYF. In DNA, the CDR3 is TGTGCCAGCAGCCAAGCAAGCGATACGCAGTATTTT.

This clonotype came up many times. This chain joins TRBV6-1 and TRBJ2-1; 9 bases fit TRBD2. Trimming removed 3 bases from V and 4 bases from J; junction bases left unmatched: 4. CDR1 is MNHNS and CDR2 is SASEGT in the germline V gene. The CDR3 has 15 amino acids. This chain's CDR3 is CASSDGLATYNEQFF. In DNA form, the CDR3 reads TGTGCCAGCAGTGACGGACTAGCGACGTACAATGAGCAGTTCTTC.

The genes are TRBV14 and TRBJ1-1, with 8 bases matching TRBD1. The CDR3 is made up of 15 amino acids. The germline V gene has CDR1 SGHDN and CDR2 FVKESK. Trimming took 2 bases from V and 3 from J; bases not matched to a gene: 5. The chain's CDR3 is CASSQRDRSYTEAFF. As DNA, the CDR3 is TGTGCCAGCAGCCAAAGGGACAGGAGTTACACTGAAGCTTTCTTT.

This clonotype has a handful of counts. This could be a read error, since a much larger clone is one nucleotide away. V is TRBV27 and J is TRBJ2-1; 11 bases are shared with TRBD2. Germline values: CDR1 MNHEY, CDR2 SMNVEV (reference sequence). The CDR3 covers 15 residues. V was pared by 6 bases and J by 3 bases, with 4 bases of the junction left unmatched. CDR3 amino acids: CASSGLAGLYNEQFF. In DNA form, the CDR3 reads TGTGCCAGCAGCGGACTAGCGGGCCTCTACAATGAGCAGTTCTTC.

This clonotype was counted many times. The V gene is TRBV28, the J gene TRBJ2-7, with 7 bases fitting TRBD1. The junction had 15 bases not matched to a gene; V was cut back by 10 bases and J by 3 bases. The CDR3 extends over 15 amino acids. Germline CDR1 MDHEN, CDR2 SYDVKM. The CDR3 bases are TGTGCCACCGCCATTATGGGGACAGACCTCTACGAGCAGTACTTC. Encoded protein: CATAIMGTDLYEQYF.

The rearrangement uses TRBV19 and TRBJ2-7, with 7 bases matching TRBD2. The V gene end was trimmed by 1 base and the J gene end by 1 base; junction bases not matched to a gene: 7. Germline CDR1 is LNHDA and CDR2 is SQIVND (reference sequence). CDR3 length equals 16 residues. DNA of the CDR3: TGTGCCAGTAGTATAGGGGGGGGGACTCTTTCCTACGAGCAGTACTTC. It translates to CASSIGGGTLSYEQYF.

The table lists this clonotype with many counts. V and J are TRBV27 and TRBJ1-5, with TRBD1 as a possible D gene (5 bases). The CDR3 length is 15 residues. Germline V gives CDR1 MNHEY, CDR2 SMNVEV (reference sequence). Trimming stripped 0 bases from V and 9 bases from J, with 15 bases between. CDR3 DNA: TGTGCCAGCAGTTTATCGCTCGACAGTACCTGGCCCCAGCATTTT. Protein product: CASSLSLDSTWPQHF.

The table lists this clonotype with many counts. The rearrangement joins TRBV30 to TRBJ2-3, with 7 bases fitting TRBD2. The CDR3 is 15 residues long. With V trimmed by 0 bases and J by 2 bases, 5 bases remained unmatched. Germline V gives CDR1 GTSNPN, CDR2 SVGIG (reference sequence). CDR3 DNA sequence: TGTGCCTGGAGTGTACAAGCGGGGACCACAGATACGCAGTATTTT. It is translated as CAWSVQAGTTDTQYF.

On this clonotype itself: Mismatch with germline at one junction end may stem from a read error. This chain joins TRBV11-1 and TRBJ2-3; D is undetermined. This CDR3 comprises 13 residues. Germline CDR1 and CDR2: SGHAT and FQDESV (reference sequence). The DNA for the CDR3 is TGCGCCAGCAGCCTATTCAGGTCCGATACGCAGTATTTT. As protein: CASSLFRSDTQYF.

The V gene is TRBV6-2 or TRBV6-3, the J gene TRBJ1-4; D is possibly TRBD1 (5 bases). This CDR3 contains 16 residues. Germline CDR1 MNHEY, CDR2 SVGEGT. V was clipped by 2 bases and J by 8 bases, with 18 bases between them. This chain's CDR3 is CASSYTSGTGGEKLFF. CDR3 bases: TGTGCCAGCAGTTACACATCCGGGACTGGAGGGGAAAAACTGTTTTTT.

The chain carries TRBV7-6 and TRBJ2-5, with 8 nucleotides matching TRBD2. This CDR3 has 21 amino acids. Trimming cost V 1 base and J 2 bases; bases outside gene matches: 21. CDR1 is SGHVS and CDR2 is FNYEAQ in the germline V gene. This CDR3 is CASSLEGFGGGPLEKQETQYF. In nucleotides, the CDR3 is TGTGCCAGCAGCTTAGAGGGATTTGGCGGGGGGCCCCTGGAGAAGCAAGAGACCCAGTACTTC.

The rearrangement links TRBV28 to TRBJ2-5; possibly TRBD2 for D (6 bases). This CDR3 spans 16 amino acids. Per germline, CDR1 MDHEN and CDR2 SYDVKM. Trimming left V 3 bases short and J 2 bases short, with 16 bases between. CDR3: CASSLFGAGSQETQYF. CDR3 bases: TGTGCCAGCAGTTTGTTCGGAGCGGGTTCACAAGAGACCCAGTACTTC.

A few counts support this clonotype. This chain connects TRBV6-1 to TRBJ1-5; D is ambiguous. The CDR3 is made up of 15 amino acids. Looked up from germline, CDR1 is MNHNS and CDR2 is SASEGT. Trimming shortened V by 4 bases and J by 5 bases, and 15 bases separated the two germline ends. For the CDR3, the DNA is TGTGCCAGCAGTGCCTTTTTTCGGCAGGATCAGCCCCAGCATTTT. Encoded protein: CASSAFFRQDQPQHF.

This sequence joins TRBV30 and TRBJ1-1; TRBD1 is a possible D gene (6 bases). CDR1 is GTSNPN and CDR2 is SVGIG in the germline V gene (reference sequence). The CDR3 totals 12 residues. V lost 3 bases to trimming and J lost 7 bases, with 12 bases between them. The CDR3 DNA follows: TGTGCCTGGAGACTCTGGGGGCGTGAAGCTTTCTTT. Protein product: CAWRLWGREAFF.

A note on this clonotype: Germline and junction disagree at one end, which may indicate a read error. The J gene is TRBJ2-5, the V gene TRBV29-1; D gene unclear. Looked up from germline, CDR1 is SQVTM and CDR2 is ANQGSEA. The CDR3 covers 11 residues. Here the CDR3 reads CSVDLAETQYF. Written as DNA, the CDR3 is TGCAGCGTTGATCTCGCGGAGACGCAGTACTTC.

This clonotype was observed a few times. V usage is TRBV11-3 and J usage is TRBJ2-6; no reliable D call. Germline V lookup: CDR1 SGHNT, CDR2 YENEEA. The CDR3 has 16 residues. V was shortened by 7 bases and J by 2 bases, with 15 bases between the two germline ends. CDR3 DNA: TGTGCCAGCACCCCGGGCAGGTCAGCTGGGGCCAACGTCCTGACTTTC. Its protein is CASTPGRSAGANVLTF.

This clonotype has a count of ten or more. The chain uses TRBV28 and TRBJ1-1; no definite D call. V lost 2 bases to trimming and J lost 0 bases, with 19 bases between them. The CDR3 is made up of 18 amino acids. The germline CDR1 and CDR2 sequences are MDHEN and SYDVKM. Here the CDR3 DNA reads TGTGCCAGCAGTTTAGCCCAACGGCTACGAGACATGAACACTGAAGCTTTCTTT. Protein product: CASSLAQRLRDMNTEAFF.

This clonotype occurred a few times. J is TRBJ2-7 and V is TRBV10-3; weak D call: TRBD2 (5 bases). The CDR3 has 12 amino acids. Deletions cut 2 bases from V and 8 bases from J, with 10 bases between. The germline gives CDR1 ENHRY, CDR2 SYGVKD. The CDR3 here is CAISEVEGKQYF. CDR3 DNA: TGTGCCATCAGTGAGGTAGAGGGCAAGCAGTACTTC.

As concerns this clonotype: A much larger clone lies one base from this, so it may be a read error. Here the CDR3 DNA reads TGTGCCAGCAGGGAAGCCGGGATACCCCAAGGGACCCAGTACTTC. It translates to CASREAGIPQGTQYF. The chain carries TRBV6-1 and TRBJ2-5; possible D gene TRBD2, 5 bases. Germline V gene sequence: CDR1 MNHNS, CDR2 SASEGT. CDR3 size: 15 residues.

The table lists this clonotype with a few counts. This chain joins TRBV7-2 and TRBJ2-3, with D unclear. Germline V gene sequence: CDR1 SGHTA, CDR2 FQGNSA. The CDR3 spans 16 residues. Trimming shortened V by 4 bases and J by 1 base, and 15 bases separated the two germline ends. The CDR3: CASSSMTFFGTDTQYF. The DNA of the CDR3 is TGTGCCAGCAGCTCGATGACATTTTTCGGCACAGATACGCAGTATTTT. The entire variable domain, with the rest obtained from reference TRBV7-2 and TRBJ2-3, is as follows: GAGVSQSPSNKVTEKGKDVELRCDPISGHTALYWYRQSLGQGLEFLIYFQGNSAPDKSGLPSDRFSAERTGGSVSTLTIQRTQQEDSAVYLCASSSMTFFGTDTQYFGPGTRLTVL.

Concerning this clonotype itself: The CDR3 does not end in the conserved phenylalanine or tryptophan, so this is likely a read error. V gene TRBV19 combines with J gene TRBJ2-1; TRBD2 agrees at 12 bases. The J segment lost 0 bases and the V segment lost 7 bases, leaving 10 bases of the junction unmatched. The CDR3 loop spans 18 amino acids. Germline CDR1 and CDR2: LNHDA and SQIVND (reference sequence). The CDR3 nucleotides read TGTGCCAGTACAGGGGCGACTAGCGGGGGTAGCTCCTACAATGAGCAGTTCCTC. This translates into CASTGATSGGSSYNEQFL.

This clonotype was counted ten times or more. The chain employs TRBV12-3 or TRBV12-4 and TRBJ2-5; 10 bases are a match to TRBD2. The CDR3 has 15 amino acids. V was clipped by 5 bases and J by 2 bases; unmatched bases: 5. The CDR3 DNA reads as TGTGCCAGCAGTATACTTAGCGGGAGGCAAGAGACCCAGTACTTC. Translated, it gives CASSILSGRQETQYF.

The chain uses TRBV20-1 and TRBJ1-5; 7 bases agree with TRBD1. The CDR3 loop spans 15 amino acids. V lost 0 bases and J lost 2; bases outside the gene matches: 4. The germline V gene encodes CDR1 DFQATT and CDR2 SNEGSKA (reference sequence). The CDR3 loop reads CSAREGGAGNQPQHF. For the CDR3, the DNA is TGCAGTGCTAGAGAAGGGGGCGCCGGCAATCAGCCCCAGCATTTT.

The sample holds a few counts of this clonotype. In DNA form, the CDR3 reads TGTGCCAGCATCGGGGGGAATCAGCCCCAGCATTTT. As protein: CASIGGNQPQHF. This chain connects TRBV28 to TRBJ1-5; D perhaps matches TRBD1 (5 bases). CDR3 size: 12 residues. V gave up 7 bases and J gave up 4 bases, with 8 bases separating them. Per the germline V gene, CDR1 is MDHEN and CDR2 is SYDVKM.

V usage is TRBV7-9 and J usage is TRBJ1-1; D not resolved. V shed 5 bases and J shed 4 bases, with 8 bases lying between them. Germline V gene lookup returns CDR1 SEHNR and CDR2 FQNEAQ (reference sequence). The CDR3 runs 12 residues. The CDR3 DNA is TGTGCCAGCAGCGGAGCAGTCACTGAAGCTTTCTTT. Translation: CASSGAVTEAFF.